This T cell receptor (beta chain) appears in the sequencing data of a study of shared clonotypes between healthy human individuals. This clone was seen only once. TCRdb's table, derived via immunoSEQ multiplex PCR, lists solely in-frame clones and lacks some. The sample consists of millions of clones, more than 85% of them appearing once. As defined, naive CD8 cells were CD45RO-negative and positively selected for CCR7, with terminally differentiated effector memory CD45RA+ cells excluded. This CDR3 comprises 15 residues. After removal of 6 bases from V and 4 bases from J, the junction contained 12 bases not matched to a gene. Germline-derived CDR1 and CDR2 are MDHEN and SYDVKM.

The V and J genes are TRBV28 and TRBJ2-7, with 7 bases matching TRBD1. The sequencing sample was made of naive CD8+ T cells from PBMCs. The receptor was isolated from a man aged 18 to 35 in good health. Some clones in this sample may be carry-over from other donors' samples. This CDR3 reads CASRPRGWSQYEQYF. Written as DNA, the CDR3 is TGTGCCAGCAGGCCCAGGGGGTGGAGTCAGTACGAGCAGTACTTC.